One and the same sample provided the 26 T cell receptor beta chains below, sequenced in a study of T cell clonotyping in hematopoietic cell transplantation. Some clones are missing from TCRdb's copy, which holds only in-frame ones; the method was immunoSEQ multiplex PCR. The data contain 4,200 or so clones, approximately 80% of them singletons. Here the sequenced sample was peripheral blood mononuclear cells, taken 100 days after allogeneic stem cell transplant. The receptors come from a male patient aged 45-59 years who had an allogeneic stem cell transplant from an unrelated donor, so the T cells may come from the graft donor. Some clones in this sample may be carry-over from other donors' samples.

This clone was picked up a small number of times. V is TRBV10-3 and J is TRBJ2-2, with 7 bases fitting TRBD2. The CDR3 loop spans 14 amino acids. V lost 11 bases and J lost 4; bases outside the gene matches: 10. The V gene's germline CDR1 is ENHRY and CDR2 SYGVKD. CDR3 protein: CAVGTTGSTGELFF. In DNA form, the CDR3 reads TGTGCCGTCGGGACTACCGGTAGCACCGGGGAGCTGTTTTTT.

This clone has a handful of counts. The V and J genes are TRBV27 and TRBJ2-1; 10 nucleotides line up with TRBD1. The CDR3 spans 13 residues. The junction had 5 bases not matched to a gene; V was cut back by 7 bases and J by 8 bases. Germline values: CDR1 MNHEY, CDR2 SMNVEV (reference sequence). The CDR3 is CASTRQGAYEQFF. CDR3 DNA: TGTGCCAGCACCCGACAGGGGGCTTATGAGCAGTTCTTC.

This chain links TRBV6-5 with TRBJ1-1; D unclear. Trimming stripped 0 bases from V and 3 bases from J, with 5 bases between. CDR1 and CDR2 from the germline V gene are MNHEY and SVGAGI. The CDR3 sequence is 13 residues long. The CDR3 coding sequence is TGTGCCAGCAGTTACTCGGTGGACACTGAAGCTTTCTTT. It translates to CASSYSVDTEAFF.

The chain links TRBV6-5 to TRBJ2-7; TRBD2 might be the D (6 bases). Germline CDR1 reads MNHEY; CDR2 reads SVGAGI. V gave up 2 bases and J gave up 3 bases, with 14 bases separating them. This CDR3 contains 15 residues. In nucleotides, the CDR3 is TGTGCCAGCAGTTACGACTTCAATAGCGGCTACGAGCAGTACTTC. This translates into CASSYDFNSGYEQYF.

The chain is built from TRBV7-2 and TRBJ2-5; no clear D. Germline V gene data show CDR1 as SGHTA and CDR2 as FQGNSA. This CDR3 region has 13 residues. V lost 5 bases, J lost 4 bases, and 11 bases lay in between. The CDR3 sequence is CASSPSTGETQYF. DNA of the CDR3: TGTGCCAGCAGCCCGTCGACCGGAGAGACCCAGTACTTC. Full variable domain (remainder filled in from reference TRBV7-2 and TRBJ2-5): GAGVSQSPSNKVTEKGKDVELRCDPISGHTALYWYRQSLGQGLEFLIYFQGNSAPDKSGLPSDRFSAERTGGSVSTLTIQRTQQEDSAVYLCASSPSTGETQYFGPGTRLLVL.

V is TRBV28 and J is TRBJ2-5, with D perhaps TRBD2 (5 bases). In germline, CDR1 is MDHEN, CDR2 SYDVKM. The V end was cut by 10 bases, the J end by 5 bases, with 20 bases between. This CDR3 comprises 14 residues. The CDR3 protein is CATQLLGGRETQYF. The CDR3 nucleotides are TGTGCCACCCAATTACTAGGTGGTAGGGAGACCCAGTACTTC. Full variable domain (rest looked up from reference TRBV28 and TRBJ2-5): DVKVTQSSRYLVKRTGEKVFLECVQDMDHENMFWYRQDPGLGLRLIYFSYDVKMKEKGDIPEGYSVSREKKERFSLILESASTNQTSMYLCATQLLGGRETQYFGPGTRLLVL.

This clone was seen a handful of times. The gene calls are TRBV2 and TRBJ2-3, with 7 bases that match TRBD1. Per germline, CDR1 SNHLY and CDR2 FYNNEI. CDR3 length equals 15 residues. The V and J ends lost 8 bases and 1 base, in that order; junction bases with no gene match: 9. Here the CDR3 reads CASERTGIRTDTQYF. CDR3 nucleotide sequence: TGTGCCAGCGAAAGGACAGGAATTCGCACAGATACGCAGTATTTT.

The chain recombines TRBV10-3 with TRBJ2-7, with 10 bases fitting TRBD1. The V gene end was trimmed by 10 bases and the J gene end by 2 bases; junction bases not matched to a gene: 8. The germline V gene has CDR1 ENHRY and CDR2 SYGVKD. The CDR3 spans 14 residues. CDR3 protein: CATSGTGETYEQYF. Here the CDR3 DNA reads TGTGCCACCTCCGGGACAGGGGAGACCTACGAGCAGTACTTC.

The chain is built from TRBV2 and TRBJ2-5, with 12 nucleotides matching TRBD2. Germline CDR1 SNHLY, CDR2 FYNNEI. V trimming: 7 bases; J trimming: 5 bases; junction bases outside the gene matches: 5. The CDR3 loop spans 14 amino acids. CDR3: CASNLAGGLETQYF. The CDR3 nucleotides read TGTGCCAGCAACCTAGCGGGGGGGCTGGAGACCCAGTACTTC.

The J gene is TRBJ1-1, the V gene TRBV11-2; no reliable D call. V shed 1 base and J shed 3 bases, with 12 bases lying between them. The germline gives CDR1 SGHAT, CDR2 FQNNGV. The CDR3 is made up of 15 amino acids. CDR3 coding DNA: TGTGCCAGCAGCTTAGGCTGGGGAAAAGACACTGAAGCTTTCTTT. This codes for CASSLGWGKDTEAFF.

The CDR3: CASSPPLRDKDWEFF. CDR3 nucleotide sequence: TGTGCCAGCAGCCCCCCTCTCCGGGACAAAGATTGGGAGTTCTTC. The chain combines TRBV2 with TRBJ2-1; weak D call: TRBD1 (6 bases). The V gene lost 6 bases and the J gene lost 14 bases, with 26 bases spanning the gap. Germline CDR1 SNHLY, CDR2 FYNNEI. CDR3 length: 15 amino acids.

CDR3 sequence reads: CASSEWVLGLNTGELFF. The CDR3 coding sequence is TGTGCCAGCAGTGAATGGGTACTAGGTTTGAACACCGGGGAGCTGTTTTTT. The V gene is TRBV2, the J gene TRBJ2-2; D possibly corresponds to TRBD2 (5 bases). CDR3 length: 17 residues. Germline loops: CDR1 SNHLY, CDR2 FYNNEI. V shed 2 bases and J shed 1 base, with 14 bases lying between them. Looking up the rest from reference TRBV2 and TRBJ2-2 gives the full variable domain: EPEVTQTPSHQVTQMGQEVILRCVPISNHLYFYWYRQILGQKVEFLVSFYNNEISEKSEIFDDQFSVERPDGSNFTLKIRSTKLEDSAMYFCASSEWVLGLNTGELFFGEGSRLTVL.

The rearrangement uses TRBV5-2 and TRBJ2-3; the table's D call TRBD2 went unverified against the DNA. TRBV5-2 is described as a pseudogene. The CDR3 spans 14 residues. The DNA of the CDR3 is TGCGCCAGCAGCCAAGATATCGGGGCAGATACGCAGTATTTT. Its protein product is CASSQDIGADTQYF.

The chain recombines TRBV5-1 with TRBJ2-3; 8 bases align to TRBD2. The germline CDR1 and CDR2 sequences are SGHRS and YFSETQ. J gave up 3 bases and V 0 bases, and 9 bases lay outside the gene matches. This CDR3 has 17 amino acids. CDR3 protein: CASSLAYAGGGTDTQYF. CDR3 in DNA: TGCGCCAGCAGCTTGGCCTATGCGGGAGGTGGGACAGATACGCAGTATTTT.

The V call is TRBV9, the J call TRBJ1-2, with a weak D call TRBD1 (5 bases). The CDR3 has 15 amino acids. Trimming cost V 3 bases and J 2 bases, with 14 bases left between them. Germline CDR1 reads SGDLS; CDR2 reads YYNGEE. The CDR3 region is CASSGGPGQNYGYTF. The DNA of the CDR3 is TGTGCCAGCAGCGGGGGCCCGGGGCAAAACTATGGCTACACCTTC.

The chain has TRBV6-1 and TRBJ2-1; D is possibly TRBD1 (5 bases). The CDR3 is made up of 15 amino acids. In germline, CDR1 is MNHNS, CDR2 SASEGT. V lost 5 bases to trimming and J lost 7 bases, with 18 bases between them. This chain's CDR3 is CASSSKILQANEQFF. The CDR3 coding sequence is TGTGCCAGCAGTTCCAAAATTTTACAGGCGAATGAGCAGTTCTTC.

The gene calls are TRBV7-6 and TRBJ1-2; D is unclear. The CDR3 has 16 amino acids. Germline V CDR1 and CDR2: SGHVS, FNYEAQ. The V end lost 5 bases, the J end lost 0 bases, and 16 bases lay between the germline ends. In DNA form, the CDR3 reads TGTGCCAGCAGCCCCGTCCCGGGATATGCTAACTATGGCTACACCTTC. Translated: CASSPVPGYANYGYTF.

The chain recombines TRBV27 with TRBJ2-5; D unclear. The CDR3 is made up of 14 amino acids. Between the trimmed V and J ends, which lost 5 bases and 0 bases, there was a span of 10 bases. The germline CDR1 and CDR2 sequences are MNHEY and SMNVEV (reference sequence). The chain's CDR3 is CASSVDQNQETQYF. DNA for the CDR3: TGTGCCAGCAGTGTTGACCAGAACCAAGAGACCCAGTACTTC.

The CDR3 region has the DNA TGTGCCAGCAGTGAGGCAGGGCCGGGCTACGAGCAGTACTTC. Translation gives CASSEAGPGYEQYF. The rearrangement joins TRBV2 to TRBJ2-7, with D tentatively TRBD1 (5 bases). Germline V gene data show CDR1 as SNHLY and CDR2 as FYNNEI. Trimming removed 3 bases at V and 3 bases at J, with 12 bases between. This CDR3 has 14 amino acids.

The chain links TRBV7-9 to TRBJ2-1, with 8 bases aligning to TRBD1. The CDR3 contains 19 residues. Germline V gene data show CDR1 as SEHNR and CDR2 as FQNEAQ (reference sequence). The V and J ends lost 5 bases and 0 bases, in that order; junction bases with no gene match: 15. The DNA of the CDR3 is TGTGCCAGCAGCGGACTCCTCGACGTGGGGACAGGCTCCTACAATGAGCAGTTCTTC. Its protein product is CASSGLLDVGTGSYNEQFF.

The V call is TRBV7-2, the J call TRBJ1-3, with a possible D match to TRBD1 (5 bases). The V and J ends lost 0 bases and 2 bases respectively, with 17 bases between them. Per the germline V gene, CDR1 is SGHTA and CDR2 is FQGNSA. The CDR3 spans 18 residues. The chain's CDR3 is CASSLAATQGGTGNTIYF. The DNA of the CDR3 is TGTGCCAGCAGCTTAGCTGCTACGCAGGGTGGGACTGGAAACACCATATATTTT.

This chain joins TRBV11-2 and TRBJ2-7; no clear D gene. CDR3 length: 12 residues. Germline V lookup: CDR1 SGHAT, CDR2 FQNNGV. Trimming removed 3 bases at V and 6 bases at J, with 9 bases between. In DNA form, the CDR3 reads TGTGCCAGCAGCTTGGGTTACCGCGAGCAGTACTTC. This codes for CASSLGYREQYF.

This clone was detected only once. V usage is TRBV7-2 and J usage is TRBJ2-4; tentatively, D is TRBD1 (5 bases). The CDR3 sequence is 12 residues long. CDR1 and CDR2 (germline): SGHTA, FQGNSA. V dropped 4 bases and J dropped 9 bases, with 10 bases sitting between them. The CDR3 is CASSSLRGIQYF. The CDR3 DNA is TGTGCCAGCAGCTCCTTAAGGGGCATTCAGTACTTC.

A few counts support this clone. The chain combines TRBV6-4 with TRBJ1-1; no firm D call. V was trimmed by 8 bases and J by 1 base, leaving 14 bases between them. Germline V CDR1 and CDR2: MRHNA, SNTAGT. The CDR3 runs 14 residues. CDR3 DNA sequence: TGTGCCAGCGCGACTTCCCCGGGGAACACTGAAGCTTTCTTT. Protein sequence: CASATSPGNTEAFF.

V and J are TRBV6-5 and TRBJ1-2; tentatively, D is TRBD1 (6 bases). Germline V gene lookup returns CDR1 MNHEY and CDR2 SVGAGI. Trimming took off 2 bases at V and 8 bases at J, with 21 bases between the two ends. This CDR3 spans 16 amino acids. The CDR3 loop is CASSYLTNRARKGYTF. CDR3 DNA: TGTGCCAGCAGTTACCTAACCAACAGGGCCCGGAAAGGCTACACCTTC.

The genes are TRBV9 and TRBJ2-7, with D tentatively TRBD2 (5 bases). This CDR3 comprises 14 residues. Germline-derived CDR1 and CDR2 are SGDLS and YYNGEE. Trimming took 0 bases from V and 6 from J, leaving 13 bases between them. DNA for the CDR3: TGTGCCAGCAGCGTAGCCGTTTTGGCGGGCGAGCAGTACTTC. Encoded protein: CASSVAVLAGEQYF.